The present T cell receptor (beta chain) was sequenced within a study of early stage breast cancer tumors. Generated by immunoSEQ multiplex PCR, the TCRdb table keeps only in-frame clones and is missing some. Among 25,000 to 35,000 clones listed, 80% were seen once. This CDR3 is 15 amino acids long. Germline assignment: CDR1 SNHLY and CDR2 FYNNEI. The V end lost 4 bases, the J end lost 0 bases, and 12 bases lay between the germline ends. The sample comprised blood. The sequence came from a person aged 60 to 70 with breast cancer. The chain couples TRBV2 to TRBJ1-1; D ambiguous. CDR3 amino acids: CASSVGPNMNTEAFF. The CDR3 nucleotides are TGTGCCAGCAGTGTTGGCCCAAACATGAACACTGAAGCTTTCTTT.